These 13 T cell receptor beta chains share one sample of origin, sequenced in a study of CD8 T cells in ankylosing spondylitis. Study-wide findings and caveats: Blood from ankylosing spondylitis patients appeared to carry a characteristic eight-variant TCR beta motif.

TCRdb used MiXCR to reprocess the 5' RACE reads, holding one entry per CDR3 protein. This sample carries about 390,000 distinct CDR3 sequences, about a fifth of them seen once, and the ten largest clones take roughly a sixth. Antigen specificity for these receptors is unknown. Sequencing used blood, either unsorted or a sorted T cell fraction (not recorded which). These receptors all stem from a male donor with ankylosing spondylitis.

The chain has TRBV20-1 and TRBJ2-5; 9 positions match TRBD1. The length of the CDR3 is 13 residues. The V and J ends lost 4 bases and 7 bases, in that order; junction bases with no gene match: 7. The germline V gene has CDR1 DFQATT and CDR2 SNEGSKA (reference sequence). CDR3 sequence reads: CSATGTGHGTQYF. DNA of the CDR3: TGCAGTGCTACCGGGACAGGGCATGGGACCCAGTACTTC.

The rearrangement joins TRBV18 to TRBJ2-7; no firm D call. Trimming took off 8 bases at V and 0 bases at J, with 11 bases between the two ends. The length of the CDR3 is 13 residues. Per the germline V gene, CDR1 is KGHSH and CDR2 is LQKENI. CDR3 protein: CASSPPSSYEQYF. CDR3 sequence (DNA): TGTGCCAGCAGCCCTCCAAGCTCCTACGAGCAGTACTTC.

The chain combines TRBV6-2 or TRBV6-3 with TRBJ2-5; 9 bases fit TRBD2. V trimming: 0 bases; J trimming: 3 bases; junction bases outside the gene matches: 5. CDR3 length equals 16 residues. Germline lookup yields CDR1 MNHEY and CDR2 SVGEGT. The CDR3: CASSYSYGGREETQYF. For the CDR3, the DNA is TGTGCCAGCAGTTACTCTTACGGCGGGAGGGAAGAGACCCAGTACTTC.

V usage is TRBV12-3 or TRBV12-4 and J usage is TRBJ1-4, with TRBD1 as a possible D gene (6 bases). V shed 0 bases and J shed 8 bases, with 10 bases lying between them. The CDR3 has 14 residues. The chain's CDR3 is CASSLAGAWEKLFF. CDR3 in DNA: TGTGCCAGCAGTTTAGCGGGGGCATGGGAAAAACTGTTTTTT.

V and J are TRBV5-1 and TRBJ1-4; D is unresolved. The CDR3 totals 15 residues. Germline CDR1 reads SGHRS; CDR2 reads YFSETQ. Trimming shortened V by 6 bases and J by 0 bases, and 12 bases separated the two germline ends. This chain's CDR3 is CASTRNLATNEKLFF. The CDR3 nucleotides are TGCGCCAGCACCCGGAACCTTGCAACTAATGAAAAACTGTTTTTT.

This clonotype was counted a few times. For the CDR3, the DNA is TGTGCCAGCACCTCTAGCGCGAACACCGGGGAGCTGTTTTTT. Translating gives CASTSSANTGELFF. The chain combines TRBV6-2 or TRBV6-3 with TRBJ2-2, with D maybe TRBD2 (6 bases). The CDR3 covers 14 residues. Germline V lookup: CDR1 MNHEY, CDR2 SVGEGT. V gave up 7 bases and J gave up 0 bases, with 9 bases separating them.

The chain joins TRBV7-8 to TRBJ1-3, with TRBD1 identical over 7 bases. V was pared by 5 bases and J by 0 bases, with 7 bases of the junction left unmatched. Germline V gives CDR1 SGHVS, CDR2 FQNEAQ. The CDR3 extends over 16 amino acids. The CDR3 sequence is CASSPGQEVSGNTIYF. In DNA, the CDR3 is TGTGCCAGCAGCCCAGGACAGGAAGTCTCTGGAAACACCATATATTTT.

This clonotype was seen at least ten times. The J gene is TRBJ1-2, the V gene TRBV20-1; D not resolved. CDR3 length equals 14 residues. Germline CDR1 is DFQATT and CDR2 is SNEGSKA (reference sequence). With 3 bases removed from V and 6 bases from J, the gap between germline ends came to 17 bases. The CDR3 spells CSASVSRRENGYTF. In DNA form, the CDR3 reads TGCAGTGCTAGCGTCTCCCGGAGGGAGAATGGCTACACCTTC.

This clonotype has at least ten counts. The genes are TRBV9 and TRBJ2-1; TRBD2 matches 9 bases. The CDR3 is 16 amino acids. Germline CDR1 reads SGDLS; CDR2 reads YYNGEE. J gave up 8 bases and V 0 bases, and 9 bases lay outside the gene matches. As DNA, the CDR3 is TGTGCCAGCAGCGTAGGAGTAGCGGGAGTATCGGATGAGCAGTTCTTC. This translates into CASSVGVAGVSDEQFF.

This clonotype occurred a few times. CDR3 in DNA: TGTGCCAGCAGTTCCCCTCTAGCGGGAAGCTCCTACAATGAGCAGTTCTTC. Translation: CASSSPLAGSSYNEQFF. The chain joins TRBV28 to TRBJ2-1; 9 nucleotides match TRBD2. V lost 4 bases, J lost 0 bases, and 7 bases stayed unmatched. The germline CDR1 and CDR2 sequences are MDHEN and SYDVKM. This CDR3 has 17 residues.

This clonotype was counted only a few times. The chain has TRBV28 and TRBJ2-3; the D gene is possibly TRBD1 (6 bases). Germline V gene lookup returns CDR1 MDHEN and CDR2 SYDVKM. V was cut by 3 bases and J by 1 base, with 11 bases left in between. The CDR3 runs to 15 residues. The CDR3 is CASSLPRQGTDTQYF. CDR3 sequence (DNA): TGTGCCAGCAGTTTGCCGCGACAGGGCACAGATACGCAGTATTTT.

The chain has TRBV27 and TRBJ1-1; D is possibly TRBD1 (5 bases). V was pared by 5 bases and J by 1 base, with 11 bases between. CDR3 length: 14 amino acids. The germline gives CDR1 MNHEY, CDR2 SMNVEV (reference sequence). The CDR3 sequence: CASSLDTGNTEAFF. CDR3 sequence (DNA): TGTGCCAGCAGTCTAGATACAGGGAACACTGAAGCTTTCTTT.

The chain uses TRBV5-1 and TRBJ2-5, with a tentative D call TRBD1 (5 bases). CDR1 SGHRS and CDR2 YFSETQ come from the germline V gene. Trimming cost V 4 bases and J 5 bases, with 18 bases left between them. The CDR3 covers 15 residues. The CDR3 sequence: CASSPPKGAGETQYF. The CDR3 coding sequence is TGCGCCAGCAGCCCCCCTAAAGGGGCCGGGGAGACCCAGTACTTC.